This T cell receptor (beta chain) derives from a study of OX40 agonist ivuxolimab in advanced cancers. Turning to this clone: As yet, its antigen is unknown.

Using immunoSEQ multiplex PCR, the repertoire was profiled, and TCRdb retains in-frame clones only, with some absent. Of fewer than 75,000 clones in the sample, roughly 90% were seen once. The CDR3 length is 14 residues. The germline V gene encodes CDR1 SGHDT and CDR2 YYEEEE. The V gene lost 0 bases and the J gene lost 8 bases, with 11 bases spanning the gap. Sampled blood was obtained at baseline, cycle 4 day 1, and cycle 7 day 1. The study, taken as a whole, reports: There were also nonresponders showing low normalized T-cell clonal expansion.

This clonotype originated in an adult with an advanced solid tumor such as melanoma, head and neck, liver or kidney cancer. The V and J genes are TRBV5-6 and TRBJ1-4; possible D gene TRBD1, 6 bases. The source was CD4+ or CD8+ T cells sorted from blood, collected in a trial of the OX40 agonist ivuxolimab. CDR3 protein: CASSLDRAVEKLFF. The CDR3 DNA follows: TGTGCCAGCAGCTTGGACAGGGCGGTCGAAAAACTGTTTTTT. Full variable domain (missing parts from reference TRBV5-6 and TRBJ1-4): DAGVTQSPTHLIKTRGQQVTLRCSPKSGHDTVSWYQQALGQGPQFIFQYYEEEERQRGNFPDRFSGHQFPNYSSELNVNALLLGDSALYLCASSLDRAVEKLFFGSGTQLSVL.